This passage covers 18 T cell receptor beta chains from one sample sequenced in a study of T cell repertoires in cytomegalovirus infection (dated by TCRdb to between 2017 and 2020). Sequenced using an Illumina HiSeq 1500. TCRdb reprocessed the public reads (quality trimming at Q25 with fastp, clone calling with MiXCR) and kept in-frame beta chains. CDR3 protein duplicates are merged, each entry listing the most common genes and DNA. This sample has about 160,000 distinct CDR3 sequences in its table, and about 22% of those were observed once. Together, the top ten hold under 30% of the sample. Which antigens these TCRs recognize remains unknown. In light of the paper, this sample's treatment or condition label describes: in vitro stimulation with specific CMV peptide epitopes to enrich CMV-specific T cells. Source: CD8+ T cells from cultured PBMCs, taken from culture after CMV antigen stimulation. The origin of the receptors is a human donor in good health (CMV status not recorded). Some clones in this sample may be carry-over from other donors' samples.

This clonotype was counted between two and nine times. The chain is built from TRBV7-9 and TRBJ2-3; TRBD2 is a possible D gene (6 bases). The CDR3 sequence is 14 residues long. Germline CDR1 is SEHNR and CDR2 is FQNEAQ (reference sequence). V lost 0 bases, J lost 4 bases, and 8 bases lay in between. CDR3: CASSLAGGADTQYF. Written as DNA, the CDR3 is TGTGCCAGCAGCTTAGCGGGGGGTGCAGATACGCAGTATTTT.

V gene TRBV6-2 or TRBV6-3 combines with J gene TRBJ1-2; weak D call: TRBD1 (5 bases). Germline CDR1 MNHEY, CDR2 SVGEGT. This CDR3 comprises 15 residues. V was clipped by 2 bases and J by 6 bases, with 16 bases between them. The CDR3 nucleotides read TGTGCCAGCAGTTACGATTCCTACGTGGGGCATGGCTACACCTTC. Protein sequence: CASSYDSYVGHGYTF.

This clonotype has just a few counts. The chain recombines TRBV2 with TRBJ1-5, with D uncertain. Germline V gene lookup returns CDR1 SNHLY and CDR2 FYNNEI. There are 15 residues in the CDR3. V lost 3 bases, J lost 0 bases, and 9 bases lay in between. The CDR3 protein is CASSDHRYSNQPQHF. CDR3 in DNA: TGTGCCAGCAGTGATCACCGTTATAGCAATCAGCCCCAGCATTTT.

This clonotype showed up just a few times. The rearrangement uses TRBV7-6 and TRBJ1-3; D is undetermined. Trimming stripped 4 bases from V and 0 bases from J, with 10 bases between. Germline CDR1 SGHVS, CDR2 FNYEAQ. The length of the CDR3 is 15 residues. The CDR3 sequence is CASSYRPSSGNTIYF. DNA of the CDR3: TGTGCCAGCAGCTATCGTCCCAGCTCTGGAAACACCATATATTTT. The whole variable domain, remainder taken from reference TRBV7-6 and TRBJ1-3, is GAGVSQSPRYKVTKRGQDVALRCDPISGHVSLYWYRQALGQGPEFLTYFNYEAQQDKSGLPNDRFSAERPEGSISTLTIQRTEQRDSAMYRCASSYRPSSGNTIYFGEGSWLTVV.

In DNA form, the CDR3 reads TGTGCCAGCAGCCCGAGGACGACTGAAGCTTTCTTT. It codes for CASSPRTTEAFF. The V call is TRBV7-2, the J call TRBJ1-1; unclear D gene. Germline V gene sequence: CDR1 SGHTA, CDR2 FQGNSA. The CDR3 consists of 12 residues. V lost 5 bases and J lost 5, with 9 bases in between. Variable domain in full (rest from reference TRBV7-2 and TRBJ1-1): GAGVSQSPSNKVTEKGKDVELRCDPISGHTALYWYRQSLGQGLEFLIYFQGNSAPDKSGLPSDRFSAERTGGSVSTLTIQRTQQEDSAVYLCASSPRTTEAFFGQGTRLTVV.

This clonotype was recorded a few times. V usage is TRBV7-8 and J usage is TRBJ2-7, with 7 bases matching TRBD2. The CDR3 contains 15 residues. The germline V gene encodes CDR1 SGHVS and CDR2 FQNEAQ. V gave up 3 bases and J gave up 0 bases; unmatched junction bases: 5. The DNA of the CDR3 is TGTGCCAGCAGCTTTTCAAGCGGGGTCTCCTACGAGCAGTACTTC. Protein sequence: CASSFSSGVSYEQYF.

This clonotype was found many times. The chain combines TRBV7-9 with TRBJ1-1; D is uncertain. The CDR3 is 12 residues long. The V end lost 5 bases, the J end lost 8 bases, and 12 bases lay between the germline ends. Germline assignment: CDR1 SEHNR and CDR2 FQNEAQ (reference sequence). The CDR3 is CASSHQDPEAFF. The CDR3 nucleotides are TGTGCCAGCAGCCACCAGGACCCCGAAGCTTTCTTT.

The rearrangement joins TRBV11-2 to TRBJ1-1; the D is unclear. The CDR3 is 13 residues long. CDR1 SGHAT and CDR2 FQNNGV come from the germline V gene. V was pared by 4 bases and J by 1 base, with 7 bases between. CDR3 sequence (DNA): TGTGCCAGCAGCTCGGACGGGAACACTGAAGCTTTCTTT. Translating gives CASSSDGNTEAFF.

J is TRBJ2-3 and V is TRBV12-3 or TRBV12-4, with TRBD2 matching over 8 bases. The CDR3 is 15 amino acids. V trimming: 6 bases; J trimming: 7 bases; junction bases outside the gene matches: 12. The CDR3 is CASSPSAGGLNTQYF. The CDR3 DNA sequence: TGTGCCAGCAGCCCTTCGGCGGGGGGTCTAAATACGCAGTATTTT.

V usage is TRBV7-2 and J usage is TRBJ1-2, with D possibly being TRBD1 (6 bases). CDR3 size: 14 residues. V gave up 3 bases and J gave up 8 bases, with 16 bases separating them. Germline V gene data show CDR1 as SGHTA and CDR2 as FQGNSA. In DNA form, the CDR3 reads TGTGCCAGCAGCTTTGATGGGGCAGGGGAAGGCTACACCTTC. It specifies CASSFDGAGEGYTF. Full variable domain (remainder filled in from reference TRBV7-2 and TRBJ1-2): GAGVSQSPSNKVTEKGKDVELRCDPISGHTALYWYRQSLGQGLEFLIYFQGNSAPDKSGLPSDRFSAERTGGSVSTLTIQRTQQEDSAVYLCASSFDGAGEGYTFGSGTRLTVV.

The rearrangement uses TRBV4-3 and TRBJ2-7, with D tentatively TRBD1 or TRBD2 (5 bases each). This CDR3 region has 18 residues. The V end lost 0 bases, the J end lost 4 bases, and 22 bases lay between the germline ends. The germline V gene encodes CDR1 LGHNA and CDR2 YSLEER. For the CDR3, the DNA is TGCGCCAGCAGCCAAGATCGGGGCGGGTTGGGGACCACGTACGAGCAGTACTTC. Translation gives CASSQDRGGLGTTYEQYF.

This clonotype was detected only a few times. J is TRBJ2-7 and V is TRBV4-1; D may match TRBD1 or TRBD2 (5 bases each). There are 15 residues in the CDR3. The V gene lost 0 bases and the J gene lost 3 bases, with 12 bases spanning the gap. From germline, CDR1 is MGHRA and CDR2 YSYEKL. Here the CDR3 reads CASSQDRDAGYEQYF. In DNA, the CDR3 is TGCGCCAGCAGCCAAGATCGGGACGCGGGCTACGAGCAGTACTTC.

CDR3 region: CASRHVTGELFF. The CDR3 bases are TGTGCCAGTAGGCATGTCACCGGGGAGCTGTTTTTT. The chain employs TRBV19 and TRBJ2-2; D is uncertain. The CDR3 consists of 12 residues. Germline CDR1 LNHDA, CDR2 SQIVND (reference sequence). Deletions cut 6 bases from V and 4 bases from J, with 6 bases between.

V and J are TRBV24-1 and TRBJ2-5; D might be TRBD2 (6 bases). V shed 4 bases and J shed 2 bases, with 25 bases lying between them. The CDR3 spans 19 residues. CDR1 and CDR2 from the germline V gene are KGHDR and SFDVKD. CDR3 residues: CATSEPGTVVPRSQETQYF. DNA for the CDR3: TGTGCCACCAGTGAGCCGGGGACTGTCGTACCAAGGAGTCAAGAGACCCAGTACTTC.

This clonotype was detected only a few times. The genes are TRBV13 and TRBJ2-7; D is perhaps TRBD1 (5 bases). Germline loops: CDR1 PRHDT, CDR2 FYEKMQ (reference sequence). V was cut by 5 bases and J by 7 bases, with 18 bases left in between. CDR3 length: 14 residues. In DNA form, the CDR3 reads TGTGCCAGCAGCGGACATTCGGCGTACGGGGAGCAGTACTTC. Its protein product is CASSGHSAYGEQYF.

The chain joins TRBV7-2 to TRBJ2-3; possible D gene TRBD2, 6 bases. The CDR3 extends over 16 amino acids. V lost 1 base to trimming and J lost 4 bases, with 15 bases between them. CDR1 and CDR2 from the germline V gene are SGHTA and FQGNSA. The DNA for the CDR3 is TGTGCCAGCAGCTTAGTGGCGGGGATCTGGGCAGATACGCAGTATTTT. Residues: CASSLVAGIWADTQYF.

This clonotype was seen a handful of times. The J gene is TRBJ1-1, the V gene TRBV7-9; a weak D match, TRBD1 (5 bases). Germline V gene data show CDR1 as SEHNR and CDR2 as FQNEAQ (reference sequence). This CDR3 has 15 residues. Trimming took off 1 base at V and 0 bases at J, with 9 bases between the two ends. The CDR3 DNA follows: TGTGCCAGCAGCTTAGGACGACAGCTGAACACTGAAGCTTTCTTT. Translated, it gives CASSLGRQLNTEAFF.

This chain links TRBV7-2 with TRBJ1-1; no firm D call. V lost 5 bases and J 1 base, leaving 11 bases between the germline ends. The CDR3 consists of 14 residues. CDR1 SGHTA and CDR2 FQGNSA come from the germline V gene. CDR3 loop: CASSPSAGNTEAFF. DNA for the CDR3: TGTGCCAGCAGCCCCAGCGCGGGGAACACTGAAGCTTTCTTT.